What follows are 15 T cell receptor beta chains derived from one specimen sequenced in a study of T cell responses to AZD1222 COVID-19 vaccine. Produced via immunoSEQ multiplex PCR; TCRdb's table is partial and in-frame only. Of some 120,000 clones detected, 70% to 90% appear once; the ten largest clones hold roughly 1.7%. This sample comprised peripheral blood, obtained on day 0 of AZD1222 vaccination. The receptors shown here come from an adult in good health.

This clone was counted only a few times. This chain uses TRBV4-1 with TRBJ2-5; 7 positions match TRBD2. In germline, CDR1 is MGHRA, CDR2 YSYEKL. The CDR3 spans 15 residues. The V segment lost 4 bases and the J segment 5 bases; nucleotides outside the gene matches: 10. For the CDR3, the DNA is TGCGCCAGCAGCCCCCGGGCGGGGGTCGGTGAGACCCAGTACTTC. Protein: CASSPRAGVGETQYF.

The chain recombines TRBV9 with TRBJ2-1; D is unresolved. The CDR3 contains 13 residues. CDR1 and CDR2 from the germline V gene are SGDLS and YYNGEE. V gave up 0 bases and J gave up 6 bases, with 7 bases separating them. The CDR3 here is CASSVVKVNEQFF. The DNA of the CDR3 is TGTGCCAGCAGCGTAGTGAAGGTCAATGAGCAGTTCTTC.

The table lists this clone with a few counts. The chain joins TRBV9 to TRBJ1-1; no clear D gene. Trimming pared 3 bases from V and 10 bases from J, leaving 13 bases between. Germline CDR1 reads SGDLS; CDR2 reads YYNGEE. CDR3 length: 12 residues. CDR3 bases: TGTGCCAGCAGCGCCGTGGGGTCGACAGCTTTCTTT. Residues: CASSAVGSTAFF.

The chain combines TRBV5-4 with TRBJ2-1; 11 bases line up with TRBD2. V lost 4 bases to trimming and J lost 5 bases; unmatched junction nucleotides: 8. Germline V gene lookup returns CDR1 SGHNT and CDR2 YYREEE (reference sequence). The CDR3 sequence is 16 residues long. The CDR3 protein is CASSGEKTSGNNEQFF. The CDR3 coding sequence is TGTGCCAGCAGCGGGGAAAAGACTAGCGGGAACAATGAGCAGTTCTTC.

The genes are TRBV15 and TRBJ1-4; 11 bases match TRBD1. V trimming: 4 bases; J trimming: 2 bases; junction bases outside the gene matches: 6. Germline V gives CDR1 LNHNV, CDR2 YYDKDF (reference sequence). The CDR3 loop spans 17 amino acids. The CDR3 sequence: CATSTRDRGGTNEKLFF. CDR3 nucleotide sequence: TGTGCCACCAGCACCCGGGACAGGGGGGGGACTAATGAAAAACTGTTTTTT.

This clone was detected once. The chain employs TRBV3-1 (or the pseudogene TRBV3-2) and TRBJ1-2; D call uncertain. CDR1 and CDR2 from the germline V gene are LGHDT and YNNKEL (reference sequence). This CDR3 is built from 13 residues. With 0 bases removed from V and 8 bases from J, the gap between germline ends came to 10 bases. The CDR3 DNA reads as TGTGCCAGCAGCCAAGATACCGTTAACGGCTACACCTTC. It specifies CASSQDTVNGYTF.

V is TRBV6-5 and J is TRBJ1-2; D may be TRBD1 (6 bases). Germline V gene sequence: CDR1 MNHEY, CDR2 SVGAGI. V dropped 7 bases and J dropped 8 bases, with 20 bases sitting between them. The CDR3 loop spans 14 amino acids. The CDR3 DNA reads TGTGCCAGCATTACCGGGGGCACTCAAGGGGGCTACACCTTC. Translating gives CASITGGTQGGYTF.

V gene TRBV2 combines with J gene TRBJ2-5; 10 bases are shared with TRBD2. CDR3 length: 15 amino acids. V lost 3 bases to trimming and J lost 9 bases; unmatched junction nucleotides: 10. Germline V gene data show CDR1 as SNHLY and CDR2 as FYNNEI. The CDR3 reads CASSDRTSGLEAQYF. Here the CDR3 DNA reads TGTGCCAGCAGTGACCGGACTAGCGGCCTGGAGGCCCAGTACTTC.

This chain connects TRBV7-2 to TRBJ2-1; 7 bases map to TRBD2. Trimming removed 4 bases from V and 3 bases from J; junction bases left unmatched: 6. This CDR3 has 15 amino acids. Looked up from germline, CDR1 is SGHTA and CDR2 is FQGNSA. The CDR3 loop reads CASSWAGEYYNEQFF. The CDR3 DNA sequence: TGTGCCAGCAGCTGGGCGGGAGAATACTACAATGAGCAGTTCTTC. The full variable domain, with the rest looked up from reference TRBV7-2 and TRBJ2-1, is GAGVSQSPSNKVTEKGKDVELRCDPISGHTALYWYRQSLGQGLEFLIYFQGNSAPDKSGLPSDRFSAERTGGSVSTLTIQRTQQEDSAVYLCASSWAGEYYNEQFFGPGTRLTVL.

The chain couples TRBV6-1 to TRBJ2-7; D gene unclear. V dropped 3 bases and J dropped 3 bases, with 12 bases sitting between them. CDR3 length: 14 amino acids. The germline CDR1 and CDR2 sequences are MNHNS and SASEGT. DNA for the CDR3: TGTGCCAGCAGTGAGGGCCCCTACTACTACGAGCAGTACTTC. Its translation: CASSEGPYYYEQYF.

The V gene is TRBV7-9, the J gene TRBJ1-1; D remains unclear. Germline loops: CDR1 SEHNR, CDR2 FQNEAQ (reference sequence). Trimming removed 2 bases from V and 3 bases from J, with 4 bases in between. The CDR3 covers 12 residues. The CDR3 loop reads CASSLMDTEAFF. CDR3 DNA sequence: TGTGCCAGCAGCTTAATGGACACTGAAGCTTTCTTT. Looking up the rest from reference TRBV7-9 and TRBJ1-1 gives the full variable domain: DTGVSQNPRHKITKRGQNVTFRCDPISEHNRLYWYRQTLGQGPEFLTYFQNEAQLEKSRLLSDRFSAERPKGSFSTLEIQRTEQGDSAMYLCASSLMDTEAFFGQGTRLTVV.

J is TRBJ2-7 and V is TRBV4-1; TRBD2 is a possible D gene (6 bases). The CDR3 has 16 amino acids. In germline, CDR1 is MGHRA, CDR2 YSYEKL. V was clipped by 3 bases and J by 2 bases, with 17 bases between them. CDR3 sequence: CASSHGWGDAAYEQYF. CDR3 nucleotide sequence: TGCGCCAGCAGCCACGGATGGGGGGACGCCGCCTACGAGCAGTACTTC.

This clone was recorded a few times. This chain links TRBV14 with TRBJ1-1, with D uncertain. CDR3 length: 13 residues. V dropped 3 bases and J dropped 0 bases, with 5 bases sitting between them. CDR1 SGHDN and CDR2 FVKESK come from the germline V gene. For the CDR3, the DNA is TGTGCCAGCAGCCAGCAGATGAACACTGAAGCTTTCTTT. This sequence encodes CASSQQMNTEAFF.

The chain joins TRBV6-5 to TRBJ1-5; D is uncertain. Germline loops: CDR1 MNHEY, CDR2 SVGAGI. This CDR3 region has 12 residues. V shed 4 bases and J shed 7 bases, with 8 bases lying between them. CDR3 amino acids: CASSSRNQPQHF. CDR3 nucleotides: TGTGCCAGCAGTTCCCGGAACCAGCCCCAGCATTTT.

The rearrangement joins TRBV5-5 to TRBJ2-2, with TRBD1 identical over 10 bases. V dropped 2 bases and J dropped 3; count of bases not matched to a gene: 7. Germline lookup yields CDR1 SGHKS and CDR2 YYEKEE (reference sequence). CDR3 size: 17 residues. The CDR3 spells CASSFRGGQGDTGELFF. The CDR3 bases are TGTGCCAGCAGCTTCAGGGGAGGACAGGGGGACACCGGGGAGCTGTTTTTT.